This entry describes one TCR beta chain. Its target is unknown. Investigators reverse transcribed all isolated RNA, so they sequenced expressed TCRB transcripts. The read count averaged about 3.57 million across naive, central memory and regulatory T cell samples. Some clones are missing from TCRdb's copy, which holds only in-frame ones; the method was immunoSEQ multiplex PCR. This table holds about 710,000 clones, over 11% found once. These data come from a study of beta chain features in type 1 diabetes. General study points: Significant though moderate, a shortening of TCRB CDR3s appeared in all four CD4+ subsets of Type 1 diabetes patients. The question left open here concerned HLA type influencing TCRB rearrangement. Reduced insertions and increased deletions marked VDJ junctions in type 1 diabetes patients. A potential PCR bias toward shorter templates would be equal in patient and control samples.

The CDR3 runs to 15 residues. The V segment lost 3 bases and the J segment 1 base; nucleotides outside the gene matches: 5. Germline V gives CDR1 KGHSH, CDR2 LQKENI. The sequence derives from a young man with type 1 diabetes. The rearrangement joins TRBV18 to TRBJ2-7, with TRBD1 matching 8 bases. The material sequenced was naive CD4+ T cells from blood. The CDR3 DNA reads TGTGCCAGCTCACCCGGGACAGGCACATCCTACGAGCAGTACTTC. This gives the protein CASSPGTGTSYEQYF.